Listed below are T cell receptor beta chains from one sample, sequenced in a study of Graves' ophthalmopathy and Graves' hyperthyroidism. From the multiplex PCR reads, TCRdb called clonotypes with MiXCR, one entry per CDR3 protein. The sample shows about 480,000 distinct CDR3 sequences, around 14% of them seen only once. The source material was blood. These receptors were taken from a young woman with Graves' ophthalmopathy. Both conserved end residues are part of each CDR3. Each record gives: J gene, clone size, V gene, D gene, CDR3 protein, CDR3 DNA. The D gene is left open where the match is weak. Not every row has a clone size; where given, it reads once, few, many or a size class.

j_gene: TRBJ1-2
abundance: NA
v_gene: TRBV6-1
d_gene: NA
CDR3aa: CASSLDGDGGYTF
CDR3nt: TGTGCCAGCAGTCTGGACGGGGATGGGGGCTACACCTTC

j_gene: TRBJ2-7
abundance: NA
v_gene: TRBV12-3/TRBV12-4
d_gene: NA
CDR3aa: CASSPPAGFYEQYF
CDR3nt: TGTGCCAGCAGCCCCCCAGCTGGATTCTACGAGCAGTACTTC

j_gene: TRBJ2-5
abundance: NA
v_gene: TRBV20-1
d_gene: NA
CDR3aa: CSVRSGRNQETQYF
CDR3nt: TGCAGTGTAAGGAGTGGGAGGAACCAAGAGACCCAGTACTTC

j_gene: TRBJ2-7
abundance: many
v_gene: TRBV5-5
d_gene: NA
CDR3aa: CASSLRGAGEQYF
CDR3nt: TGTGCCAGCAGCTTACGGGGGGCGGGTGAGCAGTACTTC

j_gene: TRBJ2-5
abundance: few
v_gene: TRBV4-1
d_gene: TRBD1
CDR3aa: CASSQTGTGTETQYF
CDR3nt: TGCGCCAGCAGTCAGACAGGGACAGGGACGGAGACCCAGTACTTC

j_gene: TRBJ2-7
abundance: many
v_gene: TRBV5-1
d_gene: NA
CDR3aa: CASSVTGHEQYF
CDR3nt: TGCGCCAGCAGCGTCACAGGGCACGAGCAGTACTTC

j_gene: TRBJ1-1
abundance: many
v_gene: TRBV12-3/TRBV12-4
d_gene: NA
CDR3aa: CASSPLEGLNTEAFF
CDR3nt: TGTGCCAGCAGCCCCTTAGAGGGCCTGAACACTGAAGCTTTCTTT

j_gene: TRBJ1-1
abundance: many
v_gene: TRBV6-2/TRBV6-3
d_gene: NA
CDR3aa: CASSSRAGGRQRSNTEAFF
CDR3nt: TGTGCCAGCAGTTCCCGGGCCGGGGGGAGACAGCGATCGAACACTGAAGCTTTCTTT

j_gene: TRBJ2-5
abundance: NA
v_gene: TRBV20-1
d_gene: NA
CDR3aa: CSSLGQQETQYF
CDR3nt: TGCAGCTCGCTTGGCCAGCAAGAGACCCAGTACTTC

j_gene: TRBJ1-5
abundance: many
v_gene: TRBV6-1
d_gene: NA
CDR3aa: CASRGGPYNQPQHF
CDR3nt: TGTGCCAGCAGAGGGGGTCCTTACAATCAGCCCCAGCATTTT

j_gene: TRBJ1-2
abundance: NA
v_gene: TRBV4-1
d_gene: NA
CDR3aa: CASSQDFGTGGYGYTF
CDR3nt: TGCGCCAGCAGCCAAGATTTTGGCACGGGGGGCTATGGCTACACCTTC

j_gene: TRBJ1-1
abundance: many
v_gene: TRBV2
d_gene: NA
CDR3aa: CASSEGQLYTEAFF
CDR3nt: TGTGCCAGCAGTGAGGGGCAGTTGTACACTGAAGCTTTCTTT

j_gene: TRBJ2-5
abundance: NA
v_gene: TRBV12-3/TRBV12-4
d_gene: NA
CDR3aa: CASSQVGAGETQYF
CDR3nt: TGTGCCAGCAGTCAGGTTGGGGCAGGGGAGACCCAGTACTTC

j_gene: TRBJ2-7
abundance: many
v_gene: TRBV28
d_gene: TRBD2
CDR3aa: CASSTGLASYEQYF
CDR3nt: TGTGCCAGCAGTACTGGACTAGCCTCCTACGAGCAGTACTTC

j_gene: TRBJ2-6
abundance: NA
v_gene: TRBV6-1
d_gene: NA
CDR3aa: CASSRKPGLSSGANVLTF
CDR3nt: TGTGCCAGCAGTAGAAAACCGGGACTCAGCTCTGGGGCCAACGTCCTGACTTTC

j_gene: TRBJ1-2
abundance: many
v_gene: TRBV30
d_gene: TRBD1
CDR3aa: CAWGQGYGHTF
CDR3nt: TGTGCCTGGGGACAGGGATATGGCCACACCTTC

j_gene: TRBJ2-2
abundance: many
v_gene: TRBV10-3
d_gene: TRBD1
CDR3aa: CATGQVIVWNTGELFF
CDR3nt: TGTGCCACAGGACAGGTCATCGTGTGGAACACCGGGGAGCTGTTTTTT

j_gene: TRBJ1-2
abundance: many
v_gene: TRBV12-3/TRBV12-4
d_gene: NA
CDR3aa: CASSFRPRDGYTF
CDR3nt: TGTGCCAGCAGTTTCCGCCCCAGGGACGGCTACACCTTC